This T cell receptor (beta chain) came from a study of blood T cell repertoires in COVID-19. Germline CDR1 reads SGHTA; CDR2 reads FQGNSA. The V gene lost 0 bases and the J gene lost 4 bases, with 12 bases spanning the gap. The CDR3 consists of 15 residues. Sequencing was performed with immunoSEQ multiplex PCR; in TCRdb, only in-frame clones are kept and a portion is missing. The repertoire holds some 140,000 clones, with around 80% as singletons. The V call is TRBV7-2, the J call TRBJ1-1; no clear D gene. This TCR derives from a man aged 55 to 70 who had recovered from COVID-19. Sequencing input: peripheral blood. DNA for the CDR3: TGTGCCAGCAGCTTAGCGCGACGAGGAGGCACTGAAGCTTTCTTT. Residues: CASSLARRGGTEAFF.